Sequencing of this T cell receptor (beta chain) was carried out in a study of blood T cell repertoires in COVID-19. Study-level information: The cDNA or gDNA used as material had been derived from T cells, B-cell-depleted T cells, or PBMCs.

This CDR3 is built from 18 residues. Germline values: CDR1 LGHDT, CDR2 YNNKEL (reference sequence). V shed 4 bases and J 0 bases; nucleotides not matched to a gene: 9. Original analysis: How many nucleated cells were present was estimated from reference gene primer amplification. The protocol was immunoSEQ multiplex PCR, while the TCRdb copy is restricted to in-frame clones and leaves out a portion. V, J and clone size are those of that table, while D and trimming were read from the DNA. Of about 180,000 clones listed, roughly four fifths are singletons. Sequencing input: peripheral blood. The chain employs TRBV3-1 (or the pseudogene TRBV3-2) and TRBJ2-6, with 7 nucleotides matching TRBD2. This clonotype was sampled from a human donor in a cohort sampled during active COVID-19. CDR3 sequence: CASSPGRRDPSGANVLTF. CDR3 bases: TGTGCCAGCAGCCCCGGGAGGAGAGATCCCTCTGGGGCCAACGTCCTGACTTTC.